Described below is a single TCR beta chain sequence and its context. Antigen unknown. The data belong to a study of beta chain features in type 1 diabetes. The CDR3 is 15 amino acids. CDR1 is SNHLY and CDR2 is FYNNEI in the germline V gene. V shed 6 bases and J shed 2 bases, with 16 bases lying between them. All of the isolated RNA was reverse transcribed, so expressed TCRB transcripts were sequenced. Method: immunoSEQ multiplex PCR; TCRdb's copy keeps in-frame clones and lacks some. The data contain about 110,000 clones, approximately 39% of them singletons. Study-wide results and caveats: Patients showed naive, central memory and Treg TCRB repertoires that appeared more similar than those of healthy donors.

The source material was stem cell memory CD4+ T cells from blood. This TCR came from a woman aged 18-29 years in good health. This chain connects TRBV2 to TRBJ1-2; D remains ambiguous. CDR3 in amino acids: CASSATWSGNYGYTF. CDR3 DNA sequence: TGTGCCAGCAGCGCCACGTGGTCGGGAAACTATGGCTACACCTTC.